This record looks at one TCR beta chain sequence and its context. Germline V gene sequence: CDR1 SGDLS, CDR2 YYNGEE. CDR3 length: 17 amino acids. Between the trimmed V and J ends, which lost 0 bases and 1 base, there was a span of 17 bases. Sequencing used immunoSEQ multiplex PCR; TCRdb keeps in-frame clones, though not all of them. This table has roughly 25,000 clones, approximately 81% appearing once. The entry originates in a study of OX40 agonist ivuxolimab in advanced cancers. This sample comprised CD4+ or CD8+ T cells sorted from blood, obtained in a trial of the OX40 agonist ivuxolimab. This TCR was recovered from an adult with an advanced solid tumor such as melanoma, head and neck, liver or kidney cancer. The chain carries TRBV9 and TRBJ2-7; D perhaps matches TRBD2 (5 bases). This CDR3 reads CASSVESSGILSYEQYF. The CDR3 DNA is TGTGCCAGCAGCGTAGAGAGTTCGGGGATACTTTCCTACGAGCAGTACTTC. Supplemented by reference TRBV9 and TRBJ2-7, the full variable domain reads DSGVTQTPKHLITATGQRVTLRCSPRSGDLSVYWYQQSLDQGLQFLIQYYNGEERAKGNILERFSAQQFPDLHSELNLSSLELGDSALYFCASSVESSGILSYEQYFGPGTRLTVT.